One sample yielded the 28 T cell receptor beta chains listed below, sequenced in a study of cytomegalovirus exposure and HLA in healthy donors. The protocol was immunoSEQ multiplex PCR, while the TCRdb copy is restricted to in-frame clones and leaves out a portion. The sample contains under 250,000 clones, 80% to 90% of which appear only once. The specimen sequenced was PBMCs. The origin of the receptors is a woman aged 18-29 years in good health and CMV-seropositive.

This clone appeared once. The rearrangement joins TRBV10-3 to TRBJ1-1; the match to TRBD1 covers 7 bases. From germline, CDR1 is ENHRY and CDR2 SYGVKD. The CDR3 spans 13 residues. V was pared by 6 bases and J by 3 bases, with 4 bases of the junction left unmatched. The CDR3 coding sequence is TGTGCCATCAGCCTCACAGGGGACACTGAAGCTTTCTTT. This translates into CAISLTGDTEAFF.

V gene TRBV11-2 combines with J gene TRBJ1-1, with D possibly being TRBD1 (6 bases). V gave up 4 bases and J gave up 1 base, with 13 bases separating them. The CDR3 spans 15 residues. Germline CDR1 SGHAT, CDR2 FQNNGV. The CDR3 here is CASSSIRGRNTEAFF. CDR3 DNA: TGTGCCAGCAGCTCAATCAGGGGAAGGAACACTGAAGCTTTCTTT.

The sample holds one count of this clone. The genes are TRBV10-1 and TRBJ2-7; 8 nucleotides line up with TRBD1. V shed 6 bases, J shed 7 bases, and the junction held 14 bases outside the gene matches. Germline V gives CDR1 WNHNN, CDR2 SYGVQD (reference sequence). The CDR3 contains 15 residues. CDR3 DNA: TGCGCCAGCAGCCTTACCAGGGGGCGGAACGGAGAGCAGTACTTC. This encodes CASSLTRGRNGEQYF.

This clone was picked up a small number of times. The chain is built from TRBV6-1 and TRBJ2-1; possible D gene TRBD1, 6 bases. V lost 2 bases and J 5 bases, leaving 13 bases between the germline ends. The germline gives CDR1 MNHNS, CDR2 SASEGT. There are 15 residues in the CDR3. The CDR3 is CASSETPGAHNEQFF. The CDR3 DNA reads as TGTGCCAGCAGTGAAACCCCAGGGGCCCACAATGAGCAGTTCTTC.

The chain carries TRBV27 and TRBJ2-3; D is uncertain. The CDR3 has 11 amino acids. Trimming took off 8 bases at V and 5 bases at J, with 8 bases between the two ends. Germline CDR1 reads MNHEY; CDR2 reads SMNVEV (reference sequence). In DNA, the CDR3 is TGTGCCAGCCAACGAGGAGATACGCAGTATTTT. Its protein product is CASQRGDTQYF.

The chain is built from TRBV7-9 and TRBJ1-5; D is undetermined. The germline V gene has CDR1 SEHNR and CDR2 FQNEAQ (reference sequence). V lost 7 bases to trimming and J lost 6 bases, with 19 bases between them. CDR3 size: 15 residues. CDR3 loop: CASTPGYEGGQPQHF. The DNA for the CDR3 is TGTGCCAGCACCCCGGGGTACGAGGGCGGTCAGCCCCAGCATTTT. The entire variable domain, with the rest obtained from reference TRBV7-9 and TRBJ1-5, is as follows: DTGVSQNPRHKITKRGQNVTFRCDPISEHNRLYWYRQTLGQGPEFLTYFQNEAQLEKSRLLSDRFSAERPKGSFSTLEIQRTEQGDSAMYLCASTPGYEGGQPQHFGDGTRLSIL.

The chain links TRBV9 to TRBJ2-3; possible D gene TRBD2, 5 bases. This CDR3 has 16 amino acids. Germline loops: CDR1 SGDLS, CDR2 YYNGEE. V dropped 5 bases and J dropped 4 bases, with 20 bases sitting between them. For the CDR3, the DNA is TGTGCCAGCAGTCTTACGGGGAGCGGTATCCCAGATACGCAGTATTTT. This codes for CASSLTGSGIPDTQYF. The full variable domain, completed using reference TRBV9 and TRBJ2-3, is DSGVTQTPKHLITATGQRVTLRCSPRSGDLSVYWYQQSLDQGLQFLIQYYNGEERAKGNILERFSAQQFPDLHSELNLSSLELGDSALYFCASSLTGSGIPDTQYFGPGTRLTVL.

The chain has TRBV5-4 and TRBJ1-1; D remains ambiguous. Trimming removed 2 bases from V and 2 bases from J, with 10 bases in between. The CDR3 extends over 14 amino acids. Germline V CDR1 and CDR2: SGHNT, YYREEE (reference sequence). The CDR3 here is CASSFSRSNTEAFF. DNA for the CDR3: TGTGCCAGCAGCTTTAGCAGATCAAACACTGAAGCTTTCTTT.

The chain uses TRBV11-1 and TRBJ1-1; D is perhaps TRBD1 (6 bases). CDR1 is SGHAT and CDR2 is FQDESV in the germline V gene (reference sequence). V lost 2 bases and J 3 bases, leaving 16 bases between the germline ends. The CDR3 contains 16 residues. The CDR3 DNA sequence: TGTGCCAGCAGCTTAAGTGGTACAGGGATTTACACTGAAGCTTTCTTT. Translation gives CASSLSGTGIYTEAFF. The entire variable domain, with the rest obtained from reference TRBV11-1 and TRBJ1-1, is as follows: EAEVAQSPRYKITEKSQAVAFWCDPISGHATLYWYRQILGQGPELLVQFQDESVVDDSQLPKDRFSAERLKGVDSTLKIQPAELGDSAMYLCASSLSGTGIYTEAFFGQGTRLTVV.

The gene calls are TRBV5-8 and TRBJ2-7; D ambiguous. The CDR3 runs 20 residues. Germline CDR1 and CDR2: SGHTS and YDEGEE. V was shortened by 2 bases and J by 0 bases, with 27 bases between the two germline ends. CDR3 nucleotide sequence: TGTGCCAGCAGCTTCTGGGCCCGCCCCCATGACCATCAGAGCTCCTACGAGCAGTACTTC. Translation gives CASSFWARPHDHQSSYEQYF.

The chain links TRBV6-5 to TRBJ2-7; tentatively, D is TRBD2 (5 bases). Trimming removed 0 bases from V and 2 bases from J, with 14 bases in between. The CDR3 has 16 amino acids. Germline CDR1 and CDR2: MNHEY and SVGAGI. The CDR3 sequence is CASSYSELRGTYEQYF. The CDR3 coding sequence is TGTGCCAGCAGTTACTCAGAGCTCAGAGGGACCTACGAGCAGTACTTC.

The chain links TRBV9 to TRBJ2-7; the match to TRBD2 covers 11 bases. Germline assignment: CDR1 SGDLS and CDR2 YYNGEE. The J segment lost 5 bases and the V segment lost 3 bases, leaving 7 bases of the junction unmatched. CDR3 length: 15 residues. The CDR3 loop is CASSATSGSGDEQYF. The CDR3 DNA is TGTGCCAGCAGCGCCACTAGCGGGAGTGGCGACGAGCAGTACTTC.

Here the CDR3 reads CASSQVQGVTGNTIYF. Written as DNA, the CDR3 is TGCGCCAGCAGCCAAGTACAGGGAGTGACTGGAAACACCATATATTTT. The rearrangement joins TRBV4-1 to TRBJ1-3; D is perhaps TRBD1 (6 bases). Trimming took 1 base from V and 2 from J, leaving 12 bases between them. Germline V gives CDR1 MGHRA, CDR2 YSYEKL. The CDR3 runs 16 residues.

Only a few counts were recorded for this clone. The chain joins TRBV28 to TRBJ2-7, with 11 bases fitting TRBD1. J was trimmed by 2 bases and V by 5 bases; bases with no gene match: 2. This CDR3 is 14 amino acids long. Germline V gene data show CDR1 as MDHEN and CDR2 as SYDVKM. The CDR3 here is CASSTGQGAYEQYF. The DNA for the CDR3 is TGTGCCAGCAGTACGGGACAGGGGGCCTACGAGCAGTACTTC.

The V gene is TRBV6-4, the J gene TRBJ2-1; D remains unclear. Trimming pared 0 bases from V and 1 base from J, leaving 7 bases between. The CDR3 extends over 15 amino acids. Germline CDR1 is MRHNA and CDR2 is SNTAGT. Here the CDR3 reads CASSDSAESYNEQFF. In DNA, the CDR3 is TGTGCCAGCAGTGACTCTGCGGAATCCTACAATGAGCAGTTCTTC.

The V and J genes are TRBV18 and TRBJ2-3; D might be TRBD1 (6 bases). The CDR3 length is 17 residues. The ends were cut back, 2 bases at V and 0 bases at J, with 15 bases in the middle. The V gene's germline CDR1 is KGHSH and CDR2 LQKENI. This chain's CDR3 is CASSPEGGNPSTDTQYF. DNA for the CDR3: TGTGCCAGCTCACCAGAAGGGGGAAACCCTAGCACAGATACGCAGTATTTT.

The rearrangement links TRBV19 to TRBJ1-1, with TRBD1 matching 8 bases. CDR1 and CDR2 (germline): LNHDA, SQIVND (reference sequence). Unmatched junction bases numbered 6, after V lost 5 bases and J lost 1 base. The CDR3 has 15 amino acids. The CDR3 is CASSLSGTGNTEAFF. The CDR3 DNA sequence: TGTGCCAGTAGTTTATCCGGGACAGGGAACACTGAAGCTTTCTTT.

The chain carries TRBV19 and TRBJ1-2, with D tentatively TRBD1 (6 bases). Trimming cost V 5 bases and J 6 bases, with 13 bases left between them. CDR3 length: 13 residues. Germline lookup yields CDR1 LNHDA and CDR2 SQIVND (reference sequence). The CDR3 DNA follows: TGTGCCAGTAGTGAGGCGCCAGGGGATGGCTACACCTTC. The encoded protein is CASSEAPGDGYTF.

This clone was observed a few times. The chain uses TRBV7-2 and TRBJ2-7, with D possibly matching TRBD1 (7 bases). Trimming cost V 7 bases and J 0 bases, with 13 bases left between them. The CDR3 runs 14 residues. Germline V gene lookup returns CDR1 SGHTA and CDR2 FQGNSA. The CDR3 coding sequence is TGTGCCAGCACCTATCAGGGGGGCTCCTACGAGCAGTACTTC. Protein sequence: CASTYQGGSYEQYF.

This clone occurred once. The chain recombines TRBV28 with TRBJ1-4, with 10 bases identical to TRBD1. Unmatched junction bases numbered 8, after V lost 5 bases and J lost 8 bases. CDR1 is MDHEN, CDR2 SYDVKM, per germline. There are 15 residues in the CDR3. CDR3 coding DNA: TGTGCCAGCAGTCGAGCCGGGACAGGGGACGAAAAACTGTTTTTT. Amino acids: CASSRAGTGDEKLFF.

The rearrangement joins TRBV7-8 to TRBJ2-1; 13 positions agree with TRBD2. The ends lost 5 bases at V and 4 bases at J; junction bases unmatched: 8. The CDR3 is made up of 17 amino acids. Germline V gene lookup returns CDR1 SGHVS and CDR2 FQNEAQ. The CDR3 DNA reads as TGTGCCAGCAGCCCCCTAGGGGGACTAGCGGGATACAATGAGCAGTTCTTC. Its translation is CASSPLGGLAGYNEQFF.

This clone was seen once. The rearrangement joins TRBV4-1 to TRBJ2-5, with D possibly matching TRBD2 (5 bases). This CDR3 region has 14 residues. The V gene's germline CDR1 is MGHRA and CDR2 YSYEKL. V lost 1 base to trimming and J lost 1 base, with 7 bases between them. In DNA form, the CDR3 reads TGCGCCAGCAGCCAAGCGGAGGCCCAAGAGACCCAGTACTTC. Encoded protein: CASSQAEAQETQYF.

Here the CDR3 DNA reads TGTGCCAGCAGCGGGACAGGAAACCACTCACCCTACGAGCAGTACTTC. Its protein is CASSGTGNHSPYEQYF. This chain joins TRBV28 and TRBJ2-7; 8 nucleotides agree with TRBD1. The CDR3 has 16 amino acids. Germline CDR1 MDHEN, CDR2 SYDVKM. V shed 6 bases and J 2 bases; nucleotides not matched to a gene: 12. Using reference TRBV28 and TRBJ2-7 for the parts outside the CDR3, the full variable domain is DVKVTQSSRYLVKRTGEKVFLECVQDMDHENMFWYRQDPGLGLRLIYFSYDVKMKEKGDIPEGYSVSREKKERFSLILESASTNQTSMYLCASSGTGNHSPYEQYFGPGTRLTVT.

The rearrangement uses TRBV27 and TRBJ2-1; 12 bases map to TRBD2. The junction had 11 bases not matched to a gene; V was cut back by 6 bases and J by 8 bases. Germline loops: CDR1 MNHEY, CDR2 SMNVEV (reference sequence). The CDR3 has 16 amino acids. The CDR3 protein is CASSPRLAGASHEQFF. CDR3 nucleotides: TGTGCCAGCAGCCCAAGACTAGCGGGAGCCTCCCATGAGCAGTTCTTC.

This clone was recorded once. V gene TRBV28 combines with J gene TRBJ1-2, with a weak D call TRBD1 (6 bases). This CDR3 contains 15 residues. Per the germline V gene, CDR1 is MDHEN and CDR2 is SYDVKM. V was trimmed by 6 bases and J by 7 bases, leaving 21 bases between them. The CDR3 loop is CASRPRFTGTGGYTF. CDR3 DNA: TGTGCCAGCAGGCCAAGATTCACAGGGACGGGTGGCTACACCTTC.

V usage is TRBV18 and J usage is TRBJ2-1; 7 bases line up with TRBD1. The CDR3 runs to 16 residues. Germline V gene lookup returns CDR1 KGHSH and CDR2 LQKENI. Trimming at V came to 1 base and at J to 2 bases, leaving 5 bases not matched to a gene. The CDR3 spells CASSPQGAGPYNEQFF. The CDR3 DNA reads TGTGCCAGCTCACCACAGGGGGCAGGGCCCTACAATGAGCAGTTCTTC. The complete variable domain, with remaining parts taken from reference TRBV18 and TRBJ2-1, reads NAGVMQNPRHLVRRRGQEARLRCSPMKGHSHVYWYRQLPEEGLKFMVYLQKENIIDESGMPKERFSAEFPKEGPSILRIQQVVRGDSAAYFCASSPQGAGPYNEQFFGPGTRLTVL.

CDR3: CASSLALTRRLGGYTF. The CDR3 DNA reads as TGTGCCAGCAGCTTAGCGCTGACCCGGCGCCTCGGGGGCTACACCTTC. The V gene is TRBV7-6, the J gene TRBJ1-2; D is ambiguous. Trimming took off 0 bases at V and 8 bases at J, with 19 bases between the two ends. CDR1 is SGHVS and CDR2 is FNYEAQ in the germline V gene. The CDR3 runs to 16 residues.

The V and J genes are TRBV5-4 and TRBJ2-1; TRBD2 aligns across 9 bases. The CDR3 is 11 amino acids. Germline-derived CDR1 and CDR2 are SGHNT and YYREEE (reference sequence). V gave up 0 bases and J gave up 14 bases; unmatched junction bases: 0. The CDR3 nucleotides read TGTGCCAGCAGCTTGGAGCGGGAGGAGTTCTTC. This gives the protein CASSLEREEFF.